Listed below are T cell receptor beta chains from one sample, sequenced in a study of shared clonotypes between healthy human individuals. Using immunoSEQ multiplex PCR, the repertoire was profiled, and TCRdb retains in-frame clones only, with some absent. The table lists around 1.1 million clones, roughly 74% of them singletons, with 0.5% to 0.65% in the top ten. The sequenced sample was memory CD4+ T cells from PBMCs. These receptors came from a man between 18 and 35 years old in good health. Some clones in this sample may be carry-over from other donors' samples. CDR3s include the opening cysteine and the closing phenylalanine or tryptophan. The D gene is left open where the match is weak. Clone size is given for some rows only: seen once, a few or many times, or a class if the clone is expanded.

d_call: -
v_call: TRBV30
j_call: TRBJ1-2
clone_size: -
cdr3_aa: CAWSVTQGPANYGYTF
cdr3_nt: TGTGCCTGGAGTGTAACCCAGGGTCCTGCTAACTATGGCTACACCTTC

d_call: TRBD2
v_call: TRBV2
j_call: TRBJ2-5
clone_size: -
cdr3_aa: CASSGLAGNQETQYF
cdr3_nt: TGTGCCAGCAGTGGACTAGCGGGGAACCAAGAGACCCAGTACTTC

d_call: TRBD2
v_call: TRBV5-6
j_call: TRBJ2-7
clone_size: few
cdr3_aa: CASSLGRTGGRNF
cdr3_nt: TGTGCCAGCAGCTTGGGGCGGACGGGAGGGAGGAACTTC

d_call: TRBD1
v_call: TRBV7-9
j_call: TRBJ2-1
clone_size: few
cdr3_aa: CASSPGQGPNNEQFF
cdr3_nt: TGTGCCAGCAGCCCCGGACAGGGTCCCAACAATGAGCAGTTCTTC

d_call: TRBD2
v_call: TRBV11-2
j_call: TRBJ2-1
clone_size: -
cdr3_aa: CASSFEAGVLFF
cdr3_nt: TGTGCCAGCAGCTTCGAAGCGGGAGTTCTATTCTTC

d_call: TRBD2
v_call: TRBV5-1
j_call: TRBJ2-1
clone_size: -
cdr3_aa: CASTHGGWREGPFF
cdr3_nt: TGCGCCAGCACCCACGGGGGTTGGCGGGAGGGCCCGTTCTTC

d_call: -
v_call: TRBV6-6
j_call: TRBJ2-6
clone_size: -
cdr3_aa: CASRDKSGANVLTF
cdr3_nt: TGTGCCAGCAGGGACAAATCTGGGGCCAACGTCCTGACTTTC

d_call: -
v_call: TRBV5-1
j_call: TRBJ2-5
clone_size: once
cdr3_aa: CASSFGHQGGETQYF
cdr3_nt: TGCGCCAGCAGCTTCGGCCATCAGGGAGGAGAGACCCAGTACTTC

d_call: -
v_call: TRBV4-1
j_call: TRBJ1-4
clone_size: -
cdr3_aa: CASSLRYLEKLFF
cdr3_nt: TGCGCCAGCAGCTTGAGGTACCTAGAAAAACTGTTTTTT

d_call: -
v_call: TRBV5-6
j_call: TRBJ1-4
clone_size: -
cdr3_aa: CASRTGGASEKLFF
cdr3_nt: TGTGCCAGTCGGACTGGGGGGGCATCAGAAAAACTGTTTTTT

d_call: -
v_call: TRBV7-2
j_call: TRBJ2-7
clone_size: -
cdr3_aa: CASSPDRNRYEQYF
cdr3_nt: TGTGCCAGCAGCCCAGACAGGAATCGCTACGAGCAGTACTTC

d_call: TRBD1
v_call: TRBV6-5
j_call: TRBJ1-2
clone_size: -
cdr3_aa: CASSYATGINYGYTF
cdr3_nt: TGTGCCAGCAGTTACGCGACAGGGATAAACTATGGCTACACCTTC

d_call: TRBD1
v_call: TRBV16
j_call: TRBJ1-5
clone_size: -
cdr3_aa: CASSHGTGKGDNQPQHF
cdr3_nt: TGTGCCAGCAGCCACGGGACAGGGAAAGGAGACAATCAGCCCCAGCATTTT

d_call: -
v_call: TRBV7-9
j_call: TRBJ2-7
clone_size: -
cdr3_aa: CASSYWTDYEQYF
cdr3_nt: TGTGCCAGCAGCTACTGGACAGACTACGAGCAGTACTTC

d_call: TRBD2
v_call: TRBV2
j_call: TRBJ2-3
clone_size: few
cdr3_aa: CASSGLAGFTDTQYF
cdr3_nt: TGTGCCAGCAGTGGACTAGCGGGCTTCACAGATACGCAGTATTTT

d_call: TRBD1
v_call: TRBV7-6
j_call: TRBJ1-2
clone_size: -
cdr3_aa: CASSSYRGRSYGYTF
cdr3_nt: TGTGCCAGCAGTTCCTACAGGGGTAGGAGCTATGGCTACACCTTC

d_call: -
v_call: TRBV29-1
j_call: TRBJ1-2
clone_size: -
cdr3_aa: CSVEVGAGNLNYGYTF
cdr3_nt: TGCAGCGTTGAGGTGGGGGCAGGAAATCTTAACTATGGCTACACCTTC

d_call: -
v_call: TRBV6-6
j_call: TRBJ1-2
clone_size: -
cdr3_aa: CASRLDSNYGYTF
cdr3_nt: TGTGCCAGCAGGCTCGACAGTAACTATGGCTACACCTTC

d_call: -
v_call: TRBV14
j_call: TRBJ1-2
clone_size: -
cdr3_aa: CASSRGVGSGYTF
cdr3_nt: TGTGCCAGCAGCCGGGGGGTTGGATCTGGCTACACCTTC

d_call: -
v_call: TRBV6-4
j_call: TRBJ2-5
clone_size: -
cdr3_aa: CASRGTRCLETQYF
cdr3_nt: TGTGCCAGCAGGGGGACAAGGTGTTTGGAGACCCAGTACTTC

d_call: TRBD1
v_call: TRBV6-1
j_call: TRBJ1-4
clone_size: -
cdr3_aa: CASSERWTGSEKLFF
cdr3_nt: TGTGCCAGCAGTGAACGGTGGACAGGGAGTGAAAAACTGTTTTTT

d_call: -
v_call: TRBV18
j_call: TRBJ2-3
clone_size: few
cdr3_aa: CASSPAVNTDTQYF
cdr3_nt: TGTGCCAGCTCACCAGCAGTTAACACAGATACGCAGTATTTT

d_call: -
v_call: TRBV10-2
j_call: TRBJ1-4
clone_size: few
cdr3_aa: CASNDPRATNEKLFF
cdr3_nt: TGCGCCAGCAACGATCCCAGGGCCACTAATGAAAAACTGTTTTTT

d_call: -
v_call: TRBV7-8
j_call: TRBJ1-5
clone_size: -
cdr3_aa: CASTLYRANQPQHF
cdr3_nt: TGTGCCAGCACCCTCTACAGGGCCAATCAGCCCCAGCATTTT

d_call: -
v_call: TRBV6-6
j_call: TRBJ1-1
clone_size: -
cdr3_aa: CASSPVVGRRDTEAFF
cdr3_nt: TGTGCCAGCAGTCCCGTAGTGGGGCGCCGGGACACTGAAGCTTTCTTT

d_call: -
v_call: TRBV12-5
j_call: TRBJ2-1
clone_size: -
cdr3_aa: CASGLGHPRASYHSYNEQFF
cdr3_nt: TGTGCTAGTGGCCTCGGGCATCCACGGGCTAGCTACCACTCCTACAATGAGCAGTTCTTC

d_call: TRBD2
v_call: TRBV29-1
j_call: TRBJ2-1
clone_size: -
cdr3_aa: CSVEEGLAYNEQFF
cdr3_nt: TGCAGCGTTGAGGAGGGACTAGCGTACAATGAGCAGTTCTTC

d_call: TRBD1
v_call: TRBV9
j_call: TRBJ2-5
clone_size: -
cdr3_aa: CASSARGRAMETQYF
cdr3_nt: TGTGCCAGCAGCGCCAGGGGGCGGGCGATGGAGACCCAGTACTTC

d_call: -
v_call: TRBV5-4
j_call: TRBJ2-7
clone_size: -
cdr3_aa: CASSLGTAGGYEQYF
cdr3_nt: TGTGCCAGCAGCTTGGGCACGGCCGGGGGATACGAGCAGTACTTC

d_call: TRBD1
v_call: TRBV9
j_call: TRBJ1-2
clone_size: -
cdr3_aa: CASSPNLQGARANYGYTF
cdr3_nt: TGTGCCAGCAGCCCCAACCTCCAGGGGGCCCGAGCTAACTATGGCTACACCTTC

d_call: -
v_call: TRBV6-1
j_call: TRBJ2-2
clone_size: -
cdr3_aa: CASSKQGTGELFF
cdr3_nt: TGTGCCAGCAGTAAACAGGGCACCGGGGAGCTGTTTTTT

d_call: -
v_call: TRBV19
j_call: TRBJ1-5
clone_size: -
cdr3_aa: CASSAFTGDNQPQHF
cdr3_nt: TGTGCCAGTAGTGCCTTTACAGGCGACAATCAGCCCCAGCATTTT

d_call: -
v_call: TRBV30
j_call: TRBJ1-6
clone_size: many
cdr3_aa: CAWSVSGGGSPLHF
cdr3_nt: TGTGCCTGGAGTGTGTCGGGGGGCGGGTCACCCCTCCACTTT

d_call: -
v_call: TRBV28
j_call: TRBJ1-5
clone_size: -
cdr3_aa: CASSPMGGGNQPQHF
cdr3_nt: TGTGCCAGCAGCCCAATGGGGGGCGGCAATCAGCCCCAGCATTTT

d_call: TRBD2
v_call: TRBV5-1
j_call: TRBJ2-3
clone_size: few
cdr3_aa: CASSLGTGGGTDTQYF
cdr3_nt: TGCGCCAGCAGCTTGGGGACGGGAGGAGGCACAGATACGCAGTATTTT

d_call: -
v_call: TRBV2
j_call: TRBJ2-3
clone_size: -
cdr3_aa: CASSRDSTDTQYF
cdr3_nt: TGTGCCAGCAGTCGGGACAGCACAGATACGCAGTATTTT

d_call: -
v_call: TRBV5-1
j_call: TRBJ1-4
clone_size: -
cdr3_aa: CASSGATNEKLFF
cdr3_nt: TGCGCCAGCTCCGGTGCAACTAATGAAAAACTGTTTTTT

d_call: -
v_call: TRBV18
j_call: TRBJ1-1
clone_size: many
cdr3_aa: CASSPGGESLAFF
cdr3_nt: TGTGCCAGCTCACCTGGGGGGGAGAGCTTGGCTTTCTTT

d_call: -
v_call: TRBV18
j_call: TRBJ2-7
clone_size: -
cdr3_aa: CASSPGLAYEQYF
cdr3_nt: TGTGCCAGCTCACCAGGACTCGCCTACGAGCAGTACTTC

d_call: -
v_call: TRBV9
j_call: TRBJ1-1
clone_size: -
cdr3_aa: CASSVGGGTNTEAFF
cdr3_nt: TGTGCCAGCAGCGTAGGTGGGGGGACGAACACTGAAGCTTTCTTT

d_call: TRBD1
v_call: TRBV7-2
j_call: TRBJ2-7
clone_size: -
cdr3_aa: CASSSDRGPYEQYF
cdr3_nt: TGTGCCAGCAGCTCAGACAGGGGGCCCTACGAGCAGTACTTC

d_call: -
v_call: TRBV7-3
j_call: TRBJ1-1
clone_size: -
cdr3_aa: CASSLSAVNTEAFF
cdr3_nt: TGTGCCAGCAGCTTAAGTGCCGTGAACACTGAAGCTTTCTTT

d_call: -
v_call: TRBV27
j_call: TRBJ1-2
clone_size: -
cdr3_aa: CASSSTRGPRANYGYTF
cdr3_nt: TGTGCCAGCAGTTCAACTCGCGGACCTCGAGCTAACTATGGCTACACCTTC

d_call: TRBD1
v_call: TRBV5-4
j_call: TRBJ2-7
clone_size: -
cdr3_aa: CASSLDRGGEQYF
cdr3_nt: TGTGCCAGCAGCTTAGACAGGGGCGGGGAGCAGTACTTC

d_call: -
v_call: TRBV4-1
j_call: TRBJ1-2
clone_size: -
cdr3_aa: CASSQQPYYGYTF
cdr3_nt: TGCGCCAGCAGCCAGCAGCCCTACTACGGCTACACCTTC

d_call: -
v_call: TRBV7-9
j_call: TRBJ2-7
clone_size: -
cdr3_aa: CASSFGVGEQYF
cdr3_nt: TGTGCCAGCAGCTTTGGGGTTGGGGAGCAGTACTTC

d_call: TRBD1
v_call: TRBV29-1
j_call: TRBJ2-7
clone_size: -
cdr3_aa: CSASGGTGGDEQYF
cdr3_nt: TGCAGCGCCTCCGGGGGTACAGGGGGCGACGAGCAGTACTTC

d_call: -
v_call: TRBV11-2
j_call: TRBJ2-7
clone_size: few
cdr3_aa: CASSWGAAWSSYEQYF
cdr3_nt: TGTGCCAGCAGCTGGGGGGCAGCGTGGAGCTCCTACGAGCAGTACTTC

d_call: -
v_call: TRBV11-1
j_call: TRBJ2-5
clone_size: once
cdr3_aa: CASSLTAWETLYF
cdr3_nt: TGTGCCAGCAGCCTTACAGCGTGGGAGACCCTGTACTTC

d_call: -
v_call: TRBV29-1
j_call: TRBJ2-7
clone_size: -
cdr3_aa: CSVGGGSYEQYF
cdr3_nt: TGCAGCGTTGGTGGAGGCTCCTACGAGCAGTACTTC

d_call: TRBD2
v_call: TRBV5-1
j_call: TRBJ2-3
clone_size: -
cdr3_aa: CASSAETSGGTDTQYF
cdr3_nt: TGCGCCAGCAGCGCCGAAACTAGCGGAGGCACAGATACGCAGTATTTT

d_call: -
v_call: TRBV28
j_call: TRBJ1-5
clone_size: few
cdr3_aa: CASRTAQGTVKPQHF
cdr3_nt: TGTGCCAGCAGAACCGCTCAGGGTACGGTGAAGCCCCAGCATTTT

d_call: TRBD2
v_call: TRBV10-3
j_call: TRBJ2-1
clone_size: -
cdr3_aa: CAIKGGLAGGNNEQFF
cdr3_nt: TGTGCCATCAAGGGTGGACTAGCGGGCGGAAACAATGAGCAGTTCTTC

d_call: -
v_call: TRBV27
j_call: TRBJ2-7
clone_size: many
cdr3_aa: CASSPVPYYEQYF
cdr3_nt: TGTGCCAGCAGCCCGGTTCCCTACTACGAGCAGTACTTC

d_call: -
v_call: TRBV5-1
j_call: TRBJ1-3
clone_size: few
cdr3_aa: CASRPGLTGNTIYF
cdr3_nt: TGCGCCAGCAGACCGGGACTCACTGGAAACACCATATACTTT

d_call: -
v_call: TRBV7-9
j_call: TRBJ2-3
clone_size: -
cdr3_aa: CASSFSGPSTDTQYF
cdr3_nt: TGTGCCAGCAGCTTTTCCGGGCCCAGCACGGATACGCAGTATTTT

d_call: -
v_call: TRBV14
j_call: TRBJ1-4
clone_size: -
cdr3_aa: CASSRGALSEKLFF
cdr3_nt: TGTGCCAGCAGCAGAGGGGCCCTGTCTGAAAAACTGTTTTTT